The 22 T cell receptor beta chains listed next were all sequenced from one sample in a study of T cells in Graves' hyperthyroidism and ophthalmopathy. The investigators amplified TCR beta CDR3 regions from RNA transcripts. The study used the HTBI primer set for a first-round RT-PCR of the TCR CDR3. One entry per CDR3 protein results from TCRdb running MiXCR on the multiplex PCR reads. This sample has 600,000 or so distinct CDR3 sequences, with around 16% found just once. Source material: blood. These receptors all come from a woman aged 30 to 39 with Graves' hyperthyroidism.

This clonotype was seen repeatedly, ten times or more. This chain links TRBV18 with TRBJ1-5; D might be TRBD1 (5 bases). Trimming removed 5 bases at V and 4 bases at J, with 9 bases between. CDR3 length equals 13 residues. CDR1 is KGHSH and CDR2 is LQKENI in the germline V gene. The CDR3 sequence is CASSGDGNQPQHF. CDR3 nucleotide sequence: TGTGCCAGCTCAGGGGACGGGAATCAGCCCCAGCATTTT.

The DNA of the CDR3 is TGCGCCAGCAGCTTGGTCAGGGGTCTTTACGAGCAGTACTTC. This codes for CASSLVRGLYEQYF. The genes are TRBV5-1 and TRBJ2-7, with TRBD1 as a possible D gene (6 bases). Germline values: CDR1 SGHRS, CDR2 YFSETQ. V was cut by 0 bases and J by 4 bases, with 11 bases left in between. This CDR3 spans 14 amino acids.

This clonotype was detected only a few times. The chain joins TRBV30 to TRBJ2-7, with 7 bases that match TRBD2. Germline V CDR1 and CDR2: GTSNPN, SVGIG (reference sequence). The CDR3 extends over 14 amino acids. The junction had 6 bases not matched to a gene; V was cut back by 3 bases and J by 1 base. Here the CDR3 DNA reads TGTGCCTGGAGCTCCCCGGGGGGTTCCTACGAGCAGTACTTC. Amino acid sequence: CAWSSPGGSYEQYF.

The sample holds many counts of this clonotype. CDR3 DNA sequence: TGTGCCAGCTCACCACAGGGACGGGAGACCCAGTACTTC. Its translation is CASSPQGRETQYF. The rearrangement uses TRBV18 and TRBJ2-5, with D possibly called TRBD1 or TRBD2 (5 bases each). Trimming left V 1 base short and J 5 bases short, with 8 bases between. Germline V lookup: CDR1 KGHSH, CDR2 LQKENI. This CDR3 has 13 residues.

The rearrangement uses TRBV9 and TRBJ1-4, with no clear D. V was clipped by 2 bases and J by 8 bases, with 13 bases between them. This CDR3 region has 14 residues. CDR1 SGDLS and CDR2 YYNGEE come from the germline V gene. CDR3 sequence (DNA): TGTGCCAGCAGCGTGGACCCGGGAGGGGAAAAACTGTTTTTT. It yields the protein CASSVDPGGEKLFF.

This clonotype was seen many times. J is TRBJ1-1 and V is TRBV28, with D possibly being TRBD1 (5 bases). Trimming took 5 bases from V and 4 from J, leaving 17 bases between them. The V gene's germline CDR1 is MDHEN and CDR2 SYDVKM. There are 15 residues in the CDR3. CDR3 nucleotides: TGTGCCAGCAGTATACCCTGGGACGGACGCACTGAAGCTTTCTTT. It is translated as CASSIPWDGRTEAFF.

There are many counts of this clonotype. The V and J genes are TRBV7-2 and TRBJ2-3, with D perhaps TRBD2 (6 bases). Germline loops: CDR1 SGHTA, CDR2 FQGNSA. V lost 5 bases, J lost 2 bases, and 14 bases lay in between. The CDR3 is 15 amino acids. The CDR3 DNA is TGTGCCAGCAGCCCAGCGGGCGGGGCCACAGATACGCAGTATTTT. Translation gives CASSPAGGATDTQYF.

This clonotype was counted at least ten times. The V call is TRBV27, the J call TRBJ1-5; no clear D gene. With 0 bases removed from V and 7 bases from J, the gap between germline ends came to 4 bases. This CDR3 is built from 12 residues. The germline V gene encodes CDR1 MNHEY and CDR2 SMNVEV (reference sequence). DNA of the CDR3: TGTGCCAGCAGTTTATCGAGGCAGCCCCAGCATTTT. Amino acids: CASSLSRQPQHF.

The V call is TRBV30, the J call TRBJ1-1, with 8 bases that match TRBD1. CDR3 length: 14 residues. V lost 7 bases, J lost 3 bases, and 10 bases stayed unmatched. CDR1 and CDR2 from the germline V gene are GTSNPN and SVGIG (reference sequence). The CDR3 sequence is CASGRQGWDTEAFF. CDR3 nucleotide sequence: TGTGCCTCCGGGAGACAGGGGTGGGACACTGAAGCTTTCTTT.

This clonotype was observed many times. J is TRBJ2-7 and V is TRBV5-1, with TRBD2 identical over 7 bases. Germline values: CDR1 SGHRS, CDR2 YFSETQ. This CDR3 region has 14 residues. Trimming took 3 bases from V and 2 from J; bases not matched to a gene: 5. CDR3 amino acids: CASSSGGRPYEQYF. The CDR3 DNA is TGCGCCAGCAGCTCGGGGGGACGGCCCTACGAGCAGTACTTC.

This clonotype occurred many times. This CDR3 is CASSSPPLRWDTEAFF. The DNA of the CDR3 is TGTGCCAGCAGTTCACCTCCCCTCAGATGGGACACTGAAGCTTTCTTT. This sequence joins TRBV28 and TRBJ1-1, with D hard to call. This CDR3 has 16 residues. The V gene's germline CDR1 is MDHEN and CDR2 SYDVKM. Trimming stripped 4 bases from V and 3 bases from J, with 18 bases between.

This clonotype came up many times. The V and J genes are TRBV27 and TRBJ2-1; tentatively, D is TRBD2 (5 bases). From germline, CDR1 is MNHEY and CDR2 SMNVEV (reference sequence). CDR3 length: 13 amino acids. V lost 2 bases, J lost 7 bases, and 9 bases lay in between. The CDR3 DNA follows: TGTGCCAGCAGTTTACGAGGGATTAATGAGCAGTTCTTC. It encodes CASSLRGINEQFF.

V is TRBV28 and J is TRBJ2-7; 10 positions match TRBD1. The germline gives CDR1 MDHEN, CDR2 SYDVKM. V trimming: 5 bases; J trimming: 1 base; junction bases outside the gene matches: 8. The CDR3 covers 16 residues. The CDR3 reads CASSKAPGQGSYEQYF. The CDR3 DNA sequence: TGTGCCAGCAGTAAAGCTCCGGGACAGGGGTCCTACGAGCAGTACTTC.

In DNA, the CDR3 is TGTGCCAGCACTGGACATTTCGATTCACCCCTCCACTTT. Amino acid sequence: CASTGHFDSPLHF. V is TRBV6-1 and J is TRBJ1-6; a weak D match, TRBD1 (5 bases). This CDR3 has 13 residues. Trimming removed 7 bases from V and 8 bases from J, with 12 bases in between. CDR1 is MNHNS and CDR2 is SASEGT in the germline V gene.

The table lists this clonotype with many counts. The V gene is TRBV11-2, the J gene TRBJ2-2, with 10 bases lining up with TRBD1. Trimming at V came to 5 bases and at J to 1 base, leaving 13 bases not matched to a gene. From germline, CDR1 is SGHAT and CDR2 FQNNGV. The CDR3 loop spans 19 amino acids. The CDR3 DNA follows: TGTGCCAGCAGCCCCGGGGGGACAGGGGAGGAGGAGAACACCGGGGAGCTGTTTTTT. Encoded protein: CASSPGGTGEEENTGELFF.

Turning to this clonotype: A read error may be the cause here, since a much bigger clone is one base away. V and J are TRBV30 and TRBJ2-2, with D unresolved. Trimming took off 5 bases at V and 6 bases at J, with 13 bases between the two ends. This CDR3 is built from 13 residues. Germline V gives CDR1 GTSNPN, CDR2 SVGIG (reference sequence). The CDR3 spells CAWRPRYAGELFF. CDR3 nucleotides: TGTGCCTGGCGTCCCAGATACGCCGGGGAGCTGTTTTTT. The full variable domain, with the rest looked up from reference TRBV30 and TRBJ2-2, is SQTIHQWPATLVQPVGSPLSLECTVEGTSNPNLYWYRQAAGRGLQLLFYSVGIGQISSEVPQNLSASRPQDRQFILSSKKLLLSDSGFYLCAWRPRYAGELFFGEGSRLTVL.

This clonotype was seen at least ten times. The genes are TRBV5-1 and TRBJ1-1; maybe TRBD1 (6 bases). The CDR3 has 14 amino acids. Germline-derived CDR1 and CDR2 are SGHRS and YFSETQ. V was shortened by 1 base and J by 4 bases, with 11 bases between the two germline ends. The CDR3 DNA reads as TGCGCCAGCAGCTTGACAGGGCGGAGCACTGAAGCTTTCTTT. Its protein product is CASSLTGRSTEAFF.

Worth noting for this clonotype: This could be a read error, since a much larger clone is one nucleotide away. The CDR3 is CASSYETGGSAETFF. In nucleotides, the CDR3 is TGTGCCAGCAGTTACGAGACAGGGGGAAGCGCTGAAACTTTCTTT. V is TRBV6-9 and J is TRBJ1-1, with TRBD1 matching over 9 bases. The CDR3 covers 15 residues. Germline lookup yields CDR1 MNHGY and CDR2 SVAAGI.

This sequence joins TRBV4-2 and TRBJ2-3, with a possible D match to TRBD2 (6 bases). The CDR3 has 16 residues. With 3 bases removed from V and 2 bases from J, the gap between germline ends came to 15 bases. Looked up from germline, CDR1 is LGHNA and CDR2 is YNFKEQ. The CDR3 DNA is TGTGCCAGCAGCCAGGCCTGGCGGGACCACACAGATACGCAGTATTTT. Protein product: CASSQAWRDHTDTQYF.

This clonotype came up a few times. CDR3 region: CASSMRVNTEAFF. CDR3 sequence (DNA): TGTGCCAGTAGTATGAGGGTGAACACTGAAGCTTTCTTT. This chain connects TRBV19 to TRBJ1-1; the D is unclear. The CDR3 sequence is 13 residues long. Trimming took 3 bases from V and 0 from J, leaving 5 bases between them. CDR1 and CDR2 from the germline V gene are LNHDA and SQIVND (reference sequence).

This clonotype has at least ten counts. The chain carries TRBV18 and TRBJ1-6; D might be TRBD1 (5 bases). Germline CDR1 reads KGHSH; CDR2 reads LQKENI. V was pared by 0 bases and J by 8 bases, with 11 bases between. The CDR3 runs to 15 residues. The CDR3 DNA reads TGTGCCAGCTCACCACCGCAGGGAATCGATTCACCCCTCCACTTT. This codes for CASSPPQGIDSPLHF.

Many counts were recorded for this clonotype. This CDR3 is CASSVAVTSGNYNEQFF. CDR3 DNA sequence: TGTGCCAGCAGCGTAGCCGTAACTAGCGGGAACTACAATGAGCAGTTCTTC. The gene calls are TRBV9 and TRBJ2-1, with TRBD2 matching 10 bases. The CDR3 loop spans 17 amino acids. V shed 0 bases and J 3 bases; nucleotides not matched to a gene: 6. In germline, CDR1 is SGDLS, CDR2 YYNGEE.